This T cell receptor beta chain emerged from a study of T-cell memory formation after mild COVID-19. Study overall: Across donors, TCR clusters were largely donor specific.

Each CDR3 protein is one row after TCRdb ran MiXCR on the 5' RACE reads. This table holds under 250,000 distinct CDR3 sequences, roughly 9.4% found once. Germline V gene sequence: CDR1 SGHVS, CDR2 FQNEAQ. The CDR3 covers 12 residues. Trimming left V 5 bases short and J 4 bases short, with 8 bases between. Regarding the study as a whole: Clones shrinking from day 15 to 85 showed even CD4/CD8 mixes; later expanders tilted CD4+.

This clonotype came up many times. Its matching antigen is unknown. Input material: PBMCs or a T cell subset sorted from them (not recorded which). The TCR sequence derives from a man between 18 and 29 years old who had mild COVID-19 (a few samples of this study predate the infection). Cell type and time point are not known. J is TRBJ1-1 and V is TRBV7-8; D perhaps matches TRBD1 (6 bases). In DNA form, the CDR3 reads TGTGCCAGCAGCCTGGGGGCCACTGAAGCTTTCTTT. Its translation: CASSLGATEAFF.